The clone carrying this TCR beta chain turned up a few times. V was trimmed by 2 bases and J by 3 bases, leaving 14 bases between them. The germline gives CDR1 MNHNS, CDR2 SASEGT. The CDR3 totals 17 residues. The data stem from a study of Ad26.COV2.S vaccination and SARS-CoV-2 variants. The table came from immunoSEQ multiplex PCR; TCRdb's copy has only in-frame clones and leaves some out. The table shows 180,000 or so clones, with around 88% occurring only once. This TCR was recovered from a human donor who had recovered from COVID-19. The sample here was peripheral blood, taken after recovery from COVID-19. The chain is built from TRBV6-1 and TRBJ1-6; no firm D call. The CDR3 protein is CASSELRTELYNSPLHF. The DNA of the CDR3 is TGTGCCAGCAGTGAACTTAGGACTGAACTCTATAATTCACCCCTCCACTTT.